This T cell receptor (beta chain) was sequenced during a study of cytomegalovirus exposure and HLA in healthy donors. The PCR contained 60 Vbeta and 13 Jbeta primers. Clones were read by immunoSEQ multiplex PCR, and TCRdb kept only the in-frame ones, dropping some. In the table there are about 71,000 clones, about 67% of which are singletons. In regard to this clone: Antigen: not known.

V gave up 4 bases and J gave up 7 bases, with 8 bases separating them. The CDR3 length is 13 residues. Germline assignment: CDR1 MNHEY and CDR2 SVGAGI. Overall study findings and caveats: Another analysis was done later, and it associated fewer than 20,000 TCR beta sequences with HLA alleles at 0.05 false discovery rate.

This sequence originates from a man in his forties in good health and CMV-seropositive. Sequencing was carried out using PBMCs. The rearrangement uses TRBV6-5 and TRBJ1-6; possibly TRBD1 for D (6 bases). The CDR3 loop reads CASSSTGNSPLHF. The CDR3 DNA reads TGTGCCAGCAGTTCCACAGGGAATTCACCCCTCCACTTT.